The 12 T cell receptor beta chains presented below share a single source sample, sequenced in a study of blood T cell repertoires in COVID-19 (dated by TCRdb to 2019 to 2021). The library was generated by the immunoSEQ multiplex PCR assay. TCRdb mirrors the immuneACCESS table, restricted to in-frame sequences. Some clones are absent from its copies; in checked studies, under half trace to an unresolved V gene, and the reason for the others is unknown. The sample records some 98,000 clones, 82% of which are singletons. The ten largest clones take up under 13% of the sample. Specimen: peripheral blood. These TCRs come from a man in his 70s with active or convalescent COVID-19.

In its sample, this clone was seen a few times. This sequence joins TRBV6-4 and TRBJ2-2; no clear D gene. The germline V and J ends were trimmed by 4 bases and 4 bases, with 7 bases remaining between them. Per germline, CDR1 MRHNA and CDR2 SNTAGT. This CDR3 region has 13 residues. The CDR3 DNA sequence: TGTGCCAGCAGTGTCCTCCCCACCGGGGAGCTGTTTTTT. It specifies CASSVLPTGELFF.

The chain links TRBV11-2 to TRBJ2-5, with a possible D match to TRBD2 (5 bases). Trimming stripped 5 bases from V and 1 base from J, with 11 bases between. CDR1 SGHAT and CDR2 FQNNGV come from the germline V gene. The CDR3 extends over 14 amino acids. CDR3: CASSPPEAQETQYF. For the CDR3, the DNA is TGTGCCAGCAGCCCCCCGGAGGCCCAAGAGACCCAGTACTTC.

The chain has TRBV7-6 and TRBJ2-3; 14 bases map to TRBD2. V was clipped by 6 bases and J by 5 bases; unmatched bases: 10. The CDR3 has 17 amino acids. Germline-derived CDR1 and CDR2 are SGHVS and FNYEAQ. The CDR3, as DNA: TGTGCCAGCAGACAGGGACTAGCGGGGGACCGGATAGATACGCAGTATTTT. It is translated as CASRQGLAGDRIDTQYF. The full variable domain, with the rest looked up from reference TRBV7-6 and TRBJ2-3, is GAGVSQSPRYKVTKRGQDVALRCDPISGHVSLYWYRQALGQGPEFLTYFNYEAQQDKSGLPNDRFSAERPEGSISTLTIQRTEQRDSAMYRCASRQGLAGDRIDTQYFGPGTRLTVL.

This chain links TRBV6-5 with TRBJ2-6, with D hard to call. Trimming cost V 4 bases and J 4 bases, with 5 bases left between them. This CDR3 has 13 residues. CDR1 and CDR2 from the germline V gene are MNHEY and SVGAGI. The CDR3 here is CASSLKGANVLTF. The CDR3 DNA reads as TGTGCCAGCAGTTTAAAAGGGGCCAACGTCCTGACTTTC.

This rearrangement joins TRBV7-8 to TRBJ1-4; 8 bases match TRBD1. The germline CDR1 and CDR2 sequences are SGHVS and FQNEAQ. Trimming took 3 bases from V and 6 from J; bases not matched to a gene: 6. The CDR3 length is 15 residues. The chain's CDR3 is CASSFTNRGYEKLFF. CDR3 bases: TGTGCCAGCAGCTTTACGAACAGGGGGTATGAAAAACTGTTTTTT.

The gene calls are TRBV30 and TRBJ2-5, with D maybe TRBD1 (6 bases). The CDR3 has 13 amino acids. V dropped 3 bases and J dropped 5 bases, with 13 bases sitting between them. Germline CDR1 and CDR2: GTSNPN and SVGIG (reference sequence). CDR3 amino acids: CAWRRTARETQYF. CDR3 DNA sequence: TGTGCCTGGAGGAGGACAGCGAGGGAGACCCAGTACTTC.

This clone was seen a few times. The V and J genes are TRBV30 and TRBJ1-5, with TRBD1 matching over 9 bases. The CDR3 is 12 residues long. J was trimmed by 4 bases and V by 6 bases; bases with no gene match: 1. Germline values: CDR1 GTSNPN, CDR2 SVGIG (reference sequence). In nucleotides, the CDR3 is TGTGCCTGTGGACAGGGGAATCAGCCCCAGCATTTT. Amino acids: CACGQGNQPQHF. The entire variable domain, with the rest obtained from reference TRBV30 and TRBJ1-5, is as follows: SQTIHQWPATLVQPVGSPLSLECTVEGTSNPNLYWYRQAAGRGLQLLFYSVGIGQISSEVPQNLSASRPQDRQFILSSKKLLLSDSGFYLCACGQGNQPQHFGDGTRLSIL.

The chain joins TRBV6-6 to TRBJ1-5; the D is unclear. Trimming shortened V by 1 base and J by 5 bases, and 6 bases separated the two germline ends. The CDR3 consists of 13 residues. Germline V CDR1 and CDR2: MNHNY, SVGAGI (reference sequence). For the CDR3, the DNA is TGTGCCAGCAGTTACTTCGGGGATCAGCCCCAGCATTTT. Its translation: CASSYFGDQPQHF.

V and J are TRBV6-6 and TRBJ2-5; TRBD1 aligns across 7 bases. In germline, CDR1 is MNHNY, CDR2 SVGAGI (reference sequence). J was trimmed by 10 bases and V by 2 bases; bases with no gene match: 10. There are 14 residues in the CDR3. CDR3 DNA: TGTGCCAGCAGTTACAGGGGGCCTCAGGGGAGCCAGTACTTC. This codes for CASSYRGPQGSQYF.

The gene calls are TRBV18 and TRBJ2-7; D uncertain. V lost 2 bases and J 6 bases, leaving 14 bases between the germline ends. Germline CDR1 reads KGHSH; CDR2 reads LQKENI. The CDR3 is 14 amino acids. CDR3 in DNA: TGTGCCAGCTCACCAGGCTCGGGTCTCTTCGAGCAGTACTTC. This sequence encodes CASSPGSGLFEQYF.

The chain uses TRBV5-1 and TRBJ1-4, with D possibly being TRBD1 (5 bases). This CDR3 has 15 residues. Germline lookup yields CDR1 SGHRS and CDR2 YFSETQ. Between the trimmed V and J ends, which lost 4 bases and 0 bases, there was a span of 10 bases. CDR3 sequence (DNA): TGCGCCAGCAGCATAGACAGTCCAACTAATGAAAAACTGTTTTTT. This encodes CASSIDSPTNEKLFF.

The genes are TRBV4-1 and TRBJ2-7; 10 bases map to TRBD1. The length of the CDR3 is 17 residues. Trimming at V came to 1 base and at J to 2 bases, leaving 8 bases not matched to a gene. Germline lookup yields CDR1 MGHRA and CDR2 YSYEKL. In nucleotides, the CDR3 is TGCGCCAGCAGCCAAGTGGGGGTTGGGACAGGGGCCTACGAGCAGTACTTC. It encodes CASSQVGVGTGAYEQYF.